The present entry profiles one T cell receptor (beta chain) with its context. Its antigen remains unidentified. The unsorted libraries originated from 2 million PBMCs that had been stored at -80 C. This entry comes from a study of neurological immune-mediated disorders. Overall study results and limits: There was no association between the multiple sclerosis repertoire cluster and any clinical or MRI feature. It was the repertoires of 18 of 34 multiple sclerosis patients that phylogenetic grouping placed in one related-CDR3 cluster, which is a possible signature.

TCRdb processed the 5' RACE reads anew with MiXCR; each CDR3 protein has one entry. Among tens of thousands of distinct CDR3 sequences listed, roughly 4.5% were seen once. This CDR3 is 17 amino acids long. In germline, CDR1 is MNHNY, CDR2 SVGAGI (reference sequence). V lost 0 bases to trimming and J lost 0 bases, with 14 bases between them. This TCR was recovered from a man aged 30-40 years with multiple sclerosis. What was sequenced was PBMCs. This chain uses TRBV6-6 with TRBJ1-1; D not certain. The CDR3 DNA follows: TGTGCCAGCAGTTACTCGGGGTCGGGTGGTGTGAACACTGAAGCTTTCTTT. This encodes CASSYSGSGGVNTEAFF.